The entry below gives a single TCR beta chain sequence along with its context. Its antigen is unidentified. Germline CDR1 is MNHEY and CDR2 is SVGAGI. This CDR3 spans 15 amino acids. Unmatched junction bases numbered 7, after V lost 1 base and J lost 10 bases. In the PCR, 60 Vbeta and 13 Jbeta primers were used. Measured with immunoSEQ multiplex PCR; TCRdb has only the in-frame clones, and not every one. The sample records some 180,000 clones, more than 75% being singletons. These data originate in a study of cytomegalovirus exposure and HLA in healthy donors. The study's findings and limits: TCR beta sequences reportedly predicted most subjects' HLA-A and HLA-B alleles accurately. A link between a missense DCLRE1C variant and TCR beta V- and J-gene trimming emerged from a later analysis. The analysis excluded some indistinguishable V segments, including TRBV6-2 and TRBV6-3.

Although they were nominally healthy when sampled, donors likely had unrecorded immune exposures. Sequences were obtained from PBMCs. The V and J genes are TRBV6-5 and TRBJ1-6, with 7 bases aligning to TRBD1. The clonotype was recovered from a young woman in good health and CMV-seropositive. The CDR3: CASSYFDRESSPLHF. The CDR3 bases are TGTGCCAGCAGTTACTTCGACAGGGAAAGCTCACCCCTCCACTTT.